These 26 T cell receptor beta chains were all obtained from the same sample, sequenced in a study of control samples from healthy donors and cancer patients. Assay used: immunoSEQ multiplex PCR; TCRdb lists only in-frame clones, some missing. The sample carries 100,000 to 150,000 clones, 75% to 95% recorded once. Sample: blood. These receptors were taken from a man aged 35 to 55 in good health.

This clone was seen only a few times. Germline is not matched at one junction end, which may reflect a read error. This chain connects TRBV7-3 to TRBJ1-1; D unresolved. The CDR3 spans 16 residues. Germline V CDR1 and CDR2: SGHTA, FQGTGA. The CDR3 bases are TGTGCCAGCATCTTAAGAAACGGCGGAGTGAACACTGAAGCTTTCTTT. Encoded protein: CASILRNGGVNTEAFF.

The chain carries TRBV7-8 and TRBJ1-4; TRBD1 aligns across 11 bases. The germline gives CDR1 SGHVS, CDR2 FQNEAQ. This CDR3 spans 15 amino acids. Trimming took 8 bases from V and 8 from J; bases not matched to a gene: 10. The CDR3 protein is CASSDRGRSEEKLFF. CDR3 DNA sequence: TGTGCCAGCTCGGACAGGGGGCGTTCGGAAGAAAAACTGTTTTTT.

The gene calls are TRBV11-2 and TRBJ2-1; tentatively, D is TRBD1 or TRBD2 (5 bases each). The V end lost 5 bases, the J end lost 1 base, and 15 bases lay between the germline ends. The CDR3 spans 16 residues. Germline assignment: CDR1 SGHAT and CDR2 FQNNGV. The CDR3 DNA is TGTGCCAGCAGCCCGGCCGGGTGGGGGTCCTACAATGAGCAGTTCTTC. It is translated as CASSPAGWGSYNEQFF. Together with reference TRBV11-2 and TRBJ2-1, the CDR3 gives the full variable domain: EAGVAQSPRYKIIEKRQSVAFWCNPISGHATLYWYQQILGQGPKLLIQFQNNGVVDDSQLPKDRFSAERLKGVDSTLKIQPAKLEDSAVYLCASSPAGWGSYNEQFFGPGTRLTVL.

Only a few counts were recorded for this clone. The V gene is TRBV5-5, the J gene TRBJ1-2, with D uncertain. The CDR3 consists of 14 residues. V dropped 0 bases and J dropped 1 base, with 7 bases sitting between them. From germline, CDR1 is SGHKS and CDR2 YYEKEE (reference sequence). The CDR3 reads CASSLAPNNYGYTF. CDR3 coding DNA: TGTGCCAGCAGCTTGGCACCCAATAACTATGGCTACACCTTC.

DNA for the CDR3: TGTGCCAGTAAAATTTCGGCTTTACTTGGTAGGAATGAGCAGTTCTTC. This translates into CASKISALLGRNEQFF. The chain couples TRBV2 to TRBJ2-1; D gene ambiguous. The germline CDR1 and CDR2 sequences are SNHLY and FYNNEI. V was shortened by 9 bases and J by 7 bases, with 25 bases between the two germline ends. The CDR3 extends over 16 amino acids.

The chain is built from TRBV5-1 and TRBJ1-1; D possibly corresponds to TRBD1 (5 bases). Looked up from germline, CDR1 is SGHRS and CDR2 is YFSETQ. The ends were cut back, 7 bases at V and 4 bases at J, with 17 bases in the middle. The CDR3 is made up of 14 amino acids. Here the CDR3 reads CASASGAGPTEAFF. The CDR3 DNA reads as TGCGCCAGCGCCTCTGGGGCTGGACCCACTGAAGCTTTCTTT.

The chain has TRBV9 and TRBJ2-7; 7 bases agree with TRBD1. The J segment lost 3 bases and the V segment lost 0 bases, leaving 3 bases of the junction unmatched. The CDR3 loop spans 14 amino acids. Germline CDR1 is SGDLS and CDR2 is YYNGEE. This CDR3 is CASSVGDRNYEQYF. In nucleotides, the CDR3 is TGTGCCAGCAGCGTAGGGGACAGAAACTACGAGCAGTACTTC.

V is TRBV5-1 and J is TRBJ2-7, with 7 bases aligning to TRBD1. CDR3 length: 15 residues. Per the germline V gene, CDR1 is SGHRS and CDR2 is YFSETQ. With 6 bases clipped from V and 7 bases from J, the junction kept 16 bases outside the gene matches. The CDR3 is CASTKGGQGVEEQYF. DNA for the CDR3: TGCGCCAGCACCAAGGGCGGGCAGGGGGTTGAGGAGCAGTACTTC.

This clone turned up a few times. The chain links TRBV6-5 to TRBJ1-1, with 7 bases that match TRBD1. The CDR3 runs 13 residues. V gave up 7 bases and J gave up 5 bases; unmatched junction bases: 7. Germline assignment: CDR1 MNHEY and CDR2 SVGAGI. The CDR3 bases are TGTGCCAGCAAGGACAGGATGACGACTGAAGCTTTCTTT. Translating gives CASKDRMTTEAFF.

This chain uses TRBV6-5 with TRBJ2-2; tentative D call: TRBD1 (6 bases). From germline, CDR1 is MNHEY and CDR2 SVGAGI. There are 14 residues in the CDR3. V lost 8 bases and J lost 1, with 11 bases in between. CDR3 in amino acids: CASLGQGNTGELFF. CDR3 DNA: TGTGCCAGCCTGGGACAAGGGAACACCGGGGAGCTGTTTTTT.

A single count supports this clone. The V call is TRBV9, the J call TRBJ2-1; D possibly corresponds to TRBD2 (5 bases). V dropped 3 bases and J dropped 7 bases, with 23 bases sitting between them. CDR3 length equals 17 residues. Germline assignment: CDR1 SGDLS and CDR2 YYNGEE. The CDR3 DNA is TGTGCCAGCAGCGAGACCATAGGGCCCTCCCCGGGGAATGAGCAGTTCTTC. Residues: CASSETIGPSPGNEQFF.

V usage is TRBV3-1 (or the pseudogene TRBV3-2) and J usage is TRBJ1-2; D might be TRBD1 (5 bases). The CDR3 has 16 amino acids. Trimming cost V 1 base and J 0 bases, with 12 bases left between them. CDR1 LGHDT and CDR2 YNNKEL come from the germline V gene (reference sequence). The CDR3 region has the DNA TGTGCCAGCAGCCAAGCGGGGGGAGCTACTAACTATGGCTACACCTTC. Its protein is CASSQAGGATNYGYTF.

J is TRBJ2-7 and V is TRBV11-2; D is possibly TRBD1 or TRBD2 (5 bases each). V gave up 5 bases and J gave up 2 bases, with 13 bases separating them. Germline assignment: CDR1 SGHAT and CDR2 FQNNGV. CDR3 length: 14 amino acids. CDR3 bases: TGTGCCAGCAGCGCGCCCGGGGCTCCCTACGAGCAGTACTTC. Amino acids: CASSAPGAPYEQYF.

This clone appeared a few times. This sample includes further DNA sequences coding for the same CDR3. The chain combines TRBV29-1 with TRBJ2-3, with 8 bases identical to TRBD1. CDR3 length: 14 amino acids. V was clipped by 5 bases and J by 1 base; unmatched bases: 5. Germline CDR1 SQVTM, CDR2 ANQGSEA. The CDR3 DNA reads as TGCAGCGTTAGACAGGGGTCAGGCACAGATACGCAGTATTTT. Amino acids: CSVRQGSGTDTQYF.

In this sample, this clone turned up once. The chain links TRBV10-2 to TRBJ1-2, with D hard to call. V shed 5 bases and J shed 4 bases, with 11 bases lying between them. Germline loops: CDR1 WSHSY, CDR2 SAAADI. This CDR3 has 13 amino acids. This CDR3 reads CASSWEPGYGYTF. The CDR3 coding sequence is TGCGCCAGCAGTTGGGAACCGGGCTATGGCTACACCTTC.

The rearrangement uses TRBV7-2 and TRBJ2-7, with 9 bases matching TRBD1. This CDR3 spans 15 amino acids. Germline loops: CDR1 SGHTA, CDR2 FQGNSA. V shed 5 bases, J shed 4 bases, and the junction held 9 bases outside the gene matches. CDR3 protein: CASSLSGQGLYEQYF. For the CDR3, the DNA is TGTGCCAGCAGCCTGTCGGGACAGGGATTGTACGAGCAGTACTTC.

This clone came up once. Within the sample, other DNA sequences also encode this same CDR3. The chain couples TRBV27 to TRBJ2-7, with no clear D. V lost 2 bases, J lost 3 bases, and 8 bases lay in between. The CDR3 is 13 residues long. Germline V gene lookup returns CDR1 MNHEY and CDR2 SMNVEV (reference sequence). CDR3 sequence reads: CASSLRQDYEQYF. The CDR3 nucleotides read TGTGCCAGCAGTTTACGGCAGGACTACGAGCAGTACTTC.

The chain has TRBV9 and TRBJ1-5; D gene uncertain. CDR3 size: 14 residues. Trimming stripped 0 bases from V and 3 bases from J, with 7 bases between. Germline CDR1 and CDR2: SGDLS and YYNGEE. The CDR3 reads CASSVDSSNQPQHF. The CDR3 DNA is TGTGCCAGCAGCGTAGACAGCTCCAATCAGCCCCAGCATTTT.

V gene TRBV5-1 combines with J gene TRBJ2-5, with TRBD2 identical over 14 bases. This CDR3 is built from 16 residues. Germline loops: CDR1 SGHRS, CDR2 YFSETQ. V was clipped by 5 bases and J by 2 bases; unmatched bases: 5. CDR3: CASRRTSGGTQETQYF. CDR3 nucleotide sequence: TGCGCCAGCAGACGGACTAGCGGGGGGACTCAAGAGACCCAGTACTTC.

The table lists this clone with a count of one. The chain uses TRBV11-3 and TRBJ2-2; D is undetermined. V was trimmed by 4 bases and J by 8 bases, leaving 8 bases between them. Germline V gives CDR1 SGHNT, CDR2 YENEEA. This CDR3 comprises 12 residues. The CDR3 reads CASSSLNGELFF. In nucleotides, the CDR3 is TGTGCCAGCAGCTCCTTAAATGGGGAGCTGTTTTTT.

The CDR3 bases are TGTGCCAGCAGCTTAGATTGGGCCGACACAGATACGCAGTATTTT. This translates into CASSLDWADTDTQYF. J is TRBJ2-3 and V is TRBV11-2; D remains ambiguous. The V gene's germline CDR1 is SGHAT and CDR2 FQNNGV. The ends were cut back, 0 bases at V and 2 bases at J, with 9 bases in the middle. This CDR3 has 15 residues.

The V gene is TRBV3-1 (or the pseudogene TRBV3-2), the J gene TRBJ2-5; perhaps TRBD2 as D (5 bases). Trimming pared 1 base from V and 5 bases from J, leaving 8 bases between. CDR1 and CDR2 (germline): LGHDT, YNNKEL (reference sequence). There are 13 residues in the CDR3. The CDR3 loop is CASSQVLAETQYF. The CDR3 region has the DNA TGTGCCAGCAGCCAAGTTCTAGCCGAGACCCAGTACTTC.

V usage is TRBV10-3 and J usage is TRBJ1-2; 10 bases are a match to TRBD1. CDR1 and CDR2 (germline): ENHRY, SYGVKD. V trimming: 5 bases; J trimming: 9 bases; junction bases outside the gene matches: 12. This CDR3 region has 15 residues. The CDR3 spells CAISSGTGEGYRYTF. CDR3 coding DNA: TGTGCCATCAGTTCCGGGACAGGGGAAGGTTATCGCTACACCTTC.

In DNA, the CDR3 is TGTGCCAGCAGCATGGGACTAGCGGGGCCCAACTCCTACAATGAGCAGTTCTTC. Its translation: CASSMGLAGPNSYNEQFF. The V and J genes are TRBV7-9 and TRBJ2-1; the match to TRBD2 covers 13 bases. CDR3 size: 18 residues. V lost 5 bases to trimming and J lost 0 bases; unmatched junction nucleotides: 7. Germline values: CDR1 SEHNR, CDR2 FQNEAQ (reference sequence).

The rearrangement links TRBV6-5 to TRBJ2-1; 8 nucleotides line up with TRBD1. V dropped 5 bases and J dropped 8; count of bases not matched to a gene: 5. Germline V CDR1 and CDR2: MNHEY, SVGAGI. This CDR3 is built from 13 residues. The CDR3 DNA is TGTGCCAGCAGTCTCAACAGGGGGGATGAGCAGTTCTTC. This sequence encodes CASSLNRGDEQFF.

V gene TRBV5-1 combines with J gene TRBJ2-1; unclear D gene. The V end lost 4 bases, the J end lost 4 bases, and 15 bases lay between the germline ends. The germline V gene has CDR1 SGHRS and CDR2 YFSETQ. The CDR3 covers 15 residues. CDR3 sequence (DNA): TGCGCCAGCAGCCCCTCAGGAAGGGCTTACAATGAGCAGTTCTTC. Its protein product is CASSPSGRAYNEQFF.